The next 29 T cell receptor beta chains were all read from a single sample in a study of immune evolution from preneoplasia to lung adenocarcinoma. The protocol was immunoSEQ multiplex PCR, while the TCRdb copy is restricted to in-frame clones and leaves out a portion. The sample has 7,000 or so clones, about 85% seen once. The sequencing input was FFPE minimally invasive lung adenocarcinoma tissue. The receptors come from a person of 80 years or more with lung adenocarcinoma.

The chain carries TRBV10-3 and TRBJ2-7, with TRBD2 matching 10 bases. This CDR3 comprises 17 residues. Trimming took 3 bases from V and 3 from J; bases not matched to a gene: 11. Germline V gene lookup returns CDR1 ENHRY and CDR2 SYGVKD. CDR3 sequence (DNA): TGTGCCATCAGTGAACGAGCGGGAGTAGCGGGGGGCTACGAGCAGTACTTC. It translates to CAISERAGVAGGYEQYF.

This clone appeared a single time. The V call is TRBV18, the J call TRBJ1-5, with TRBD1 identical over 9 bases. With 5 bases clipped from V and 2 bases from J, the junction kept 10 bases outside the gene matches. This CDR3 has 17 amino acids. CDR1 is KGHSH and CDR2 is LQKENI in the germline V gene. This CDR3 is CASSFEQGARGNQPQHF. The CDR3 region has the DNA TGTGCCAGCTCATTCGAACAGGGGGCGCGGGGCAATCAGCCCCAGCATTTT.

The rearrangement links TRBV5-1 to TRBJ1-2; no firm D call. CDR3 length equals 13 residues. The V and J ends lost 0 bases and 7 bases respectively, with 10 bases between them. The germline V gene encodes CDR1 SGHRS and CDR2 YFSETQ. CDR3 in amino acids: CASSLGVRVGYTF. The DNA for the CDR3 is TGCGCCAGCAGCTTGGGCGTCCGGGTTGGCTACACCTTC.

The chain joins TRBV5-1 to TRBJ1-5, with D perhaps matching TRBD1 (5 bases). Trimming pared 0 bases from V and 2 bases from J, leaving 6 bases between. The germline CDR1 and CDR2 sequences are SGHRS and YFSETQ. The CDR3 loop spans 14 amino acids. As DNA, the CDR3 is TGCGCCAGCAGCTTGGAAGGGGGCAATCAGCCCCAGCATTTT. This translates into CASSLEGGNQPQHF. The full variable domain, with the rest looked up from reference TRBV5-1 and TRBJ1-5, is KAGVTQTPRYLIKTRGQQVTLSCSPISGHRSVSWYQQTPGQGLQFLFEYFSETQRNKGNFPGRFSGRQFSNSRSEMNVSTLELGDSALYLCASSLEGGNQPQHFGDGTRLSIL.

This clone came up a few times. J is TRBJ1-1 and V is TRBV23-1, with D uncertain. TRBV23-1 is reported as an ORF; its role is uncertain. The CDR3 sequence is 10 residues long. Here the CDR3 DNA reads TGCGTCCCGGTGGCCACTGAAGCTTTCTTT. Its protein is CVPVATEAFF.

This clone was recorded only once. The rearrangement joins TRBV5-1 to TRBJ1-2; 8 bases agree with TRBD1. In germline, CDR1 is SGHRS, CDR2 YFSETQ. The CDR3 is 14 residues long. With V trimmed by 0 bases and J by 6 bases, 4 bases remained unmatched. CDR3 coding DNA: TGCGCCAGCAGCTTGGTTTTGGGACAGGATGGCTACACCTTC. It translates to CASSLVLGQDGYTF.

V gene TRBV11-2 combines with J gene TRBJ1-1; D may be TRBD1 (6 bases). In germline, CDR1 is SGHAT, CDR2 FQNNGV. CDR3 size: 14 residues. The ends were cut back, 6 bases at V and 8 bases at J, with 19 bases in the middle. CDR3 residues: CASRSPRDTSEAFF. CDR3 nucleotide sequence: TGTGCCAGCAGATCACCCCGGGACACCTCCGAAGCTTTCTTT.

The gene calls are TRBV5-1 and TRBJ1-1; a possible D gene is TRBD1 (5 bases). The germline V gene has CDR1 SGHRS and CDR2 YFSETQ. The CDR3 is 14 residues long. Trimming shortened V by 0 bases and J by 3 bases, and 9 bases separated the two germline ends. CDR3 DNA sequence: TGCGCCAGCAGCTTGGCGGGGGGGTACACTGAAGCTTTCTTT. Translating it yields CASSLAGGYTEAFF.

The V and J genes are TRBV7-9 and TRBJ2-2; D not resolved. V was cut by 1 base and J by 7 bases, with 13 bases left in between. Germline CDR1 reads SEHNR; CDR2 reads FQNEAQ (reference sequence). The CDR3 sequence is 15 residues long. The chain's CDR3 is CASSLVSGVGGELFF. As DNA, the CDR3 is TGTGCCAGCAGCTTAGTTTCGGGTGTCGGCGGGGAGCTGTTTTTT.

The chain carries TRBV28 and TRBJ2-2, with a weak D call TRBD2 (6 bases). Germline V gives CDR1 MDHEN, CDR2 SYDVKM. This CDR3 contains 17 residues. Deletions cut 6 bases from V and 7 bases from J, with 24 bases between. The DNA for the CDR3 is TGTGCCAGCAGGTCGGATAACGGGGGTATGGGAGTCGGGGAGCTGTTTTTT. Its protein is CASRSDNGGMGVGELFF. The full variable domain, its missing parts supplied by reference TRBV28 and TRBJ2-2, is DVKVTQSSRYLVKRTGEKVFLECVQDMDHENMFWYRQDPGLGLRLIYFSYDVKMKEKGDIPEGYSVSREKKERFSLILESASTNQTSMYLCASRSDNGGMGVGELFFGEGSRLTVL.

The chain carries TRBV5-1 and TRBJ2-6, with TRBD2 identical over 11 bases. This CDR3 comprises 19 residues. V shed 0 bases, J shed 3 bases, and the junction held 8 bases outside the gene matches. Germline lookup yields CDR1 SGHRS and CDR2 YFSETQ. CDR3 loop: CASSLGLAGQRGGANVLTF. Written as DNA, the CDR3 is TGCGCCAGCAGCTTGGGACTAGCGGGGCAGAGAGGTGGGGCCAACGTCCTGACTTTC. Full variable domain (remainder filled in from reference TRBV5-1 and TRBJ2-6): KAGVTQTPRYLIKTRGQQVTLSCSPISGHRSVSWYQQTPGQGLQFLFEYFSETQRNKGNFPGRFSGRQFSNSRSEMNVSTLELGDSALYLCASSLGLAGQRGGANVLTFGAGSRLTVL.

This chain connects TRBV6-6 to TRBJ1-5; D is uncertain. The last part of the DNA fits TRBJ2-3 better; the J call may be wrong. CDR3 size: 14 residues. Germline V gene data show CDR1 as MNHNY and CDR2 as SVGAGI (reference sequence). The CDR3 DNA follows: TGTGCCAGCACTACGTCAGGTAGCAATCAGCCCCAGTATTTT. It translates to CASTTSGSNQPQYF.

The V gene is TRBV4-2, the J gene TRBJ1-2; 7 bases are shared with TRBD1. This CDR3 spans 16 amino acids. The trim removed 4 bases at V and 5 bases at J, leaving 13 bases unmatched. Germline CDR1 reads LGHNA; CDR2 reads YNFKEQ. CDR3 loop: CASSPSRTRQGYGYTF. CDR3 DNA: TGTGCCAGCAGCCCATCGCGGACTCGACAGGGTTATGGCTACACCTTC.

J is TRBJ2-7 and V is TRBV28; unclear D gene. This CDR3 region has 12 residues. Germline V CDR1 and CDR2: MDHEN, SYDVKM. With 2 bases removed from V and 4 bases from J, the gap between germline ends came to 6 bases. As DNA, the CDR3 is TGTGCCAGCAGTTTAGGGATTTACGAGCAGTACTTC. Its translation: CASSLGIYEQYF.

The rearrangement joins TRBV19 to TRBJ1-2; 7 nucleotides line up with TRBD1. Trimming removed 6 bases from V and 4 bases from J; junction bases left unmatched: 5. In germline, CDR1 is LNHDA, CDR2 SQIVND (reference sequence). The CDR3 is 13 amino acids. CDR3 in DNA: TGTGCCAGTAGAGGAACAGGGGTCTATGGCTACACCTTC. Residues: CASRGTGVYGYTF.

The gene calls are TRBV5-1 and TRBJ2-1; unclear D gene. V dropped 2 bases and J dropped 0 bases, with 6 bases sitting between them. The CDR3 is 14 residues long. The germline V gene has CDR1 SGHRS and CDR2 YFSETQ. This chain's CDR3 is CASSFYNSYNEQFF. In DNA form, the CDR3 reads TGCGCCAGCAGCTTCTACAACTCCTACAATGAGCAGTTCTTC.

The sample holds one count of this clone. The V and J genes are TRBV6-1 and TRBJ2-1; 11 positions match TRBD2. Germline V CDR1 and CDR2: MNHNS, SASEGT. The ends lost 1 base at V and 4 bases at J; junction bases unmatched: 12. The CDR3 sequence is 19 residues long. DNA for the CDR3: TGTGCCAGCAGTGAAGAGGTTTTAGTAGCGGGGGGGCTTTACAATGAGCAGTTCTTC. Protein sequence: CASSEEVLVAGGLYNEQFF.

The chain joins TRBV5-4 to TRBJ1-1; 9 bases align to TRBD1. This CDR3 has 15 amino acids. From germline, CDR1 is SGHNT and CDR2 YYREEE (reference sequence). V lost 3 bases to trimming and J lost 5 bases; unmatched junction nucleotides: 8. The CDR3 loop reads CASSSQDRGGTEAFF. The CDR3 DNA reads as TGTGCCAGCAGCTCCCAGGACAGGGGCGGGACTGAAGCTTTCTTT.

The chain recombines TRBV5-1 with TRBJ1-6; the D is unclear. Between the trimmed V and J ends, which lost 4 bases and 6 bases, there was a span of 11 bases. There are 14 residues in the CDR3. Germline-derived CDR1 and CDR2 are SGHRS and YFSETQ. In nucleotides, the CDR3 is TGCGCCAGCAGCCGAACAGAGAGTAATTCACCCCTCCACTTT. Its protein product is CASSRTESNSPLHF.

In DNA form, the CDR3 reads TGTGCCAGCAGCTCCCGGACAGGGGCAGATACGCAGTATTTT. Protein product: CASSSRTGADTQYF. The V gene is TRBV7-3, the J gene TRBJ2-3, with 9 bases lining up with TRBD1. V trimming: 4 bases; J trimming: 4 bases; junction bases outside the gene matches: 3. CDR1 SGHTA and CDR2 FQGTGA come from the germline V gene. The CDR3 runs 14 residues.

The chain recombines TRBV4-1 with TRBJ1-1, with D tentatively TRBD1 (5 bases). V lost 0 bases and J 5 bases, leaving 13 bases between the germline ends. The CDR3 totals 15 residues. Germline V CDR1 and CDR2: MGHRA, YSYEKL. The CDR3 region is CASSQDMPGLTEAFF. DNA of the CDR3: TGCGCCAGCAGCCAAGATATGCCAGGGCTAACTGAAGCTTTCTTT.

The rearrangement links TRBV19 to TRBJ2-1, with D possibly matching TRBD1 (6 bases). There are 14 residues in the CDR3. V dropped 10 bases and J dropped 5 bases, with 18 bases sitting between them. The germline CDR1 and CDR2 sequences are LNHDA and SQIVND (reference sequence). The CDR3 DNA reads TGTGCCACCCAGAAGGACAGAGTAAACAATGAGCAGTTCTTC. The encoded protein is CATQKDRVNNEQFF.

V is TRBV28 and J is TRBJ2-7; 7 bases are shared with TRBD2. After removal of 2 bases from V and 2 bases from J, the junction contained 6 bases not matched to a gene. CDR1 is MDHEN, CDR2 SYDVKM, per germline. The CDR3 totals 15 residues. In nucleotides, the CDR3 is TGTGCCAGCAGTTTAGACGGGGCGGGAGCCTACGAGCAGTACTTC. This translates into CASSLDGAGAYEQYF.

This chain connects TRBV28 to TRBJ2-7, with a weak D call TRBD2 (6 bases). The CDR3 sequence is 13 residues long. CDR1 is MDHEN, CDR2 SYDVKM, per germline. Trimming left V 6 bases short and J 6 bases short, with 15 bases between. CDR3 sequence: CASRGGYGGEQYF. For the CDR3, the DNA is TGTGCCAGCAGAGGCGGATACGGGGGCGAGCAGTACTTC.

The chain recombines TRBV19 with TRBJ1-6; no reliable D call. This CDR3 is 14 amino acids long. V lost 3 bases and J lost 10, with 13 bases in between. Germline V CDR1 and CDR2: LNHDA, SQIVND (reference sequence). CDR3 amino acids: CASSMRAGSSPLHF. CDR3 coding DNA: TGTGCCAGTAGTATGAGGGCCGGTAGCTCACCCCTCCACTTT.

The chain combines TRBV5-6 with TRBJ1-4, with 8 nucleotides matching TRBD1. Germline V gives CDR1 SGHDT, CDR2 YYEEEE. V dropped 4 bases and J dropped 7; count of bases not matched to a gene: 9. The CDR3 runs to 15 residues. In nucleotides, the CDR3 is TGTGCCAGCAGCGACCGACAGGGGAGAGTTGAAAAACTGTTTTTT. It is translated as CASSDRQGRVEKLFF.

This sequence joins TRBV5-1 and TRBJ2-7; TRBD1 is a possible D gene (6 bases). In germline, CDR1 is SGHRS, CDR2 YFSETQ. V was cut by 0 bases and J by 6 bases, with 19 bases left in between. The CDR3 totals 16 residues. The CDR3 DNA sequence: TGCGCCAGCAGCTTGGGCACCGGGACAATACGTTCCGAGCAGTACTTC. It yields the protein CASSLGTGTIRSEQYF. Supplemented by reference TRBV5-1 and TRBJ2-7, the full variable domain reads KAGVTQTPRYLIKTRGQQVTLSCSPISGHRSVSWYQQTPGQGLQFLFEYFSETQRNKGNFPGRFSGRQFSNSRSEMNVSTLELGDSALYLCASSLGTGTIRSEQYFGPGTRLTVT.

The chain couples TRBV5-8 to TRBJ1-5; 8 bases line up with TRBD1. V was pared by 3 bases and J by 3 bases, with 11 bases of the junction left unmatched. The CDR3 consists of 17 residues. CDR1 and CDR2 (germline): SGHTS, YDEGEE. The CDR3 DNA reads TGTGCCAGCAGCTCCGCACCGACAGGGGTTAACAATCAGCCCCAGCATTTT. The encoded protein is CASSSAPTGVNNQPQHF. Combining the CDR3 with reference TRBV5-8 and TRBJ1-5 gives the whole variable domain EAGVTQSPTHLIKTRGQQATLRCSPISGHTSVYWYQQALGLGLQFLLWYDEGEERNRGNFPPRFSGRQFPNYSSELNVNALELEDSALYLCASSSAPTGVNNQPQHFGDGTRLSIL.

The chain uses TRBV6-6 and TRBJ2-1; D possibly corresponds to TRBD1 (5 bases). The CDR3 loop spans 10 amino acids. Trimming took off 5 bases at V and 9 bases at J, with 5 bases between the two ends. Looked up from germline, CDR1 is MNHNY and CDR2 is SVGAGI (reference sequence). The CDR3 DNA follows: TGTGCCAGCAGTAGGGGTGAGCAGTTCTTC. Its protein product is CASSRGEQFF.